This TCR beta chain was sequenced during a study of CD8+CD57+ T cells in acquired aplastic anemia. The template used for profiling TCR beta VDJ and CDR3 was genomic DNA. Via MiXCR, TCRdb re-called the reads, giving one row per CDR3 protein. The data hold 150,000 to 200,000 distinct CDR3 sequences, with around 60% observed a single time. The ends were cut back, 5 bases at V and 0 bases at J, with 11 bases in the middle. The CDR3 covers 15 residues. The sequenced sample was sorted CD4+, CD8+, or CD8+CD57+ T cells (not recorded which) from PBMCs. The V and J genes are TRBV12-3 or TRBV12-4 and TRBJ2-1, with D maybe TRBD1 (5 bases). This clonotype was sampled from a human donor in good health. In DNA form, the CDR3 reads TGTGCCAGCAGTCAACCCACAGGCTCCTACAATGAGCAGTTCTTC. The encoded protein is CASSQPTGSYNEQFF.